Sequencing of this T cell receptor (beta chain) was carried out in a study of cytomegalovirus exposure and HLA in healthy donors. Turning to the study itself: Approximately 180 million T cells yielded about 120 million unique TCR beta sequences, as an earlier analysis found.

Details on this clone: The antigen remains undetermined.

Germline CDR1 SGHAT, CDR2 FQNNGV. The CDR3 extends over 16 amino acids. V was trimmed by 0 bases and J by 2 bases, leaving 13 bases between them. A multiplex PCR was run with 60 Vbeta primers and 13 Jbeta primers. Original handling: An analysis performed later counted roughly 80 million unique TCR beta chains (roughly 11 million of them shared). Some clones are missing from TCRdb's copy, which holds only in-frame ones; the method was immunoSEQ multiplex PCR. Clone size and the V and J calls come from that table; the DNA yielded D and trimming. Among under 200,000 clones listed, approximately 80% were seen once. Broader study findings: Researchers counted around 180 TCR beta chains as cytomegalovirus-associated. Later, TCR association rates were found to vary by HLA locus, highest for DRB1 and lowest for HLA-C.

The receptor comes from a woman in her thirties in good health and CMV-seronegative. The chain joins TRBV11-2 to TRBJ1-2, with D maybe TRBD1 (6 bases). Sequenced: PBMCs. CDR3: CASSLDRGGGNYGYTF. In DNA form, the CDR3 reads TGTGCCAGCAGCTTAGATCGGGGAGGGGGAAACTATGGCTACACCTTC. The full variable domain, rest sourced from reference TRBV11-2 and TRBJ1-2, is EAGVAQSPRYKIIEKRQSVAFWCNPISGHATLYWYQQILGQGPKLLIQFQNNGVVDDSQLPKDRFSAERLKGVDSTLKIQPAKLEDSAVYLCASSLDRGGGNYGYTFGSGTRLTVV.